The next 20 T cell receptor beta chains were all read from a single sample in a study of a mutant IDH1 vaccine in newly diagnosed glioma. No antigens are known for them. Using immunoSEQ multiplex PCR, the repertoire was profiled, and TCRdb retains in-frame clones only, with some absent. The sample has more than 35,000 clones, approximately 83% seen once; the top ten hold over 1.5%. Time point of the sample: week 5, during vaccination. A 20-mer mutant IDH1 peptide at 300 ug was injected subcutaneously with topical imiquimod. The source was PBMCs, collected from a glioma patient whose treatment included an IDH1 peptide vaccine. The receptors were sampled from a man aged 35-49 years with glioma.

As concerns this clone: The junction does not match germline at one end; this may be a read error. The chain uses TRBV6-1 and TRBJ2-7; D perhaps matches TRBD2 (6 bases). Germline assignment: CDR1 MNHNS and CDR2 SASEGT. The CDR3 length is 14 residues. The chain's CDR3 is CASSERRESSEQYF. The DNA for the CDR3 is TGTGCCAGCAGTGAACGCCGGGAGTCCTCCGAGCAGTACTTC.

This clone is medium-sized within its sample. J is TRBJ1-2 and V is TRBV5-6, with 8 bases matching TRBD1. With V trimmed by 3 bases and J by 3 bases, 7 bases remained unmatched. The CDR3 is made up of 15 amino acids. Germline CDR1 SGHDT, CDR2 YYEEEE. This CDR3 is CASSSTGAGHYGYTF. The CDR3 coding sequence is TGTGCCAGCAGCTCGACAGGGGCAGGACACTATGGCTACACCTTC.

The chain joins TRBV5-8 to TRBJ2-3, with D unresolved. The germline gives CDR1 SGHTS, CDR2 YDEGEE. This CDR3 has 14 amino acids. V lost 1 base and J lost 4, with 10 bases in between. This CDR3 reads CASSLRPFPDTQYF. Written as DNA, the CDR3 is TGTGCCAGCAGCTTGAGGCCCTTTCCAGATACGCAGTATTTT.

The chain uses TRBV9 and TRBJ2-1; TRBD2 matches at 10 bases. CDR3 length equals 17 residues. V shed 4 bases and J 4 bases; nucleotides not matched to a gene: 11. From germline, CDR1 is SGDLS and CDR2 YYNGEE. The CDR3 DNA sequence: TGTGCCAGCAGCTCATCCGCTAGCGGGAGATTTTACAATGAGCAGTTCTTC. Encoded protein: CASSSSASGRFYNEQFF.

The chain is built from TRBV27 and TRBJ2-7, with D tentatively TRBD1 or TRBD2 (5 bases each). V dropped 5 bases and J dropped 2 bases, with 16 bases sitting between them. The CDR3 spans 15 residues. Germline CDR1 MNHEY, CDR2 SMNVEV (reference sequence). CDR3 nucleotide sequence: TGTGCCAGCAGTCGCCGAGGGGCGAGCGCCTACGAGCAGTACTTC. Translation gives CASSRRGASAYEQYF.

As DNA, the CDR3 is TGTGCCAGCAGCACCGAACAGGGGATTGGCTATGGCTACACCTTC. Residues: CASSTEQGIGYGYTF. The chain links TRBV7-8 to TRBJ1-2; 7 bases line up with TRBD1. Trimming took 5 bases from V and 4 from J; bases not matched to a gene: 10. CDR1 and CDR2 (germline): SGHVS, FQNEAQ. CDR3 length: 15 residues.

CDR3 amino acids: CASQGQGASGANVLTF. The DNA of the CDR3 is TGTGCCAGTCAGGGACAGGGGGCCTCTGGGGCCAACGTCCTGACTTTC. The chain joins TRBV19 to TRBJ2-6; TRBD1 aligns across 12 bases. The CDR3 runs 16 residues. Germline V gives CDR1 LNHDA, CDR2 SQIVND (reference sequence). Trimming cost V 8 bases and J 0 bases; bases outside gene matches: 2.

This sequence joins TRBV7-9 and TRBJ1-2; 8 bases are shared with TRBD1. V was pared by 5 bases and J by 4 bases, with 12 bases of the junction left unmatched. There are 16 residues in the CDR3. CDR1 and CDR2 from the germline V gene are SEHNR and FQNEAQ (reference sequence). This CDR3 reads CASSPGQVAPSYGYTF. The CDR3 region has the DNA TGTGCCAGCAGCCCGGGACAGGTCGCTCCATCCTATGGCTACACCTTC.

The genes are TRBV5-8 and TRBJ2-1; TRBD2 agrees at 10 bases. V dropped 6 bases and J dropped 7; count of bases not matched to a gene: 4. Germline CDR1 reads SGHTS; CDR2 reads YDEGEE. This CDR3 spans 13 amino acids. The CDR3 sequence: CASTPSGSNEQFF. The DNA of the CDR3 is TGTGCCAGCACCCCTAGCGGGAGTAATGAGCAGTTCTTC.

The chain has TRBV4-1 and TRBJ2-1; 7 nucleotides align to TRBD2. CDR1 and CDR2 from the germline V gene are MGHRA and YSYEKL. With V trimmed by 1 base and J by 9 bases, 15 bases remained unmatched. CDR3 length: 17 residues. The CDR3 protein is CASSQGAGLGPLGEQFF. In nucleotides, the CDR3 is TGCGCCAGCAGCCAAGGCGCCGGACTAGGGCCCCTAGGTGAGCAGTTCTTC.

The V gene is TRBV19, the J gene TRBJ2-3, with D perhaps TRBD1 or TRBD2 (5 bases each). Germline V gene data show CDR1 as LNHDA and CDR2 as SQIVND (reference sequence). Trimming took off 4 bases at V and 2 bases at J, with 19 bases between the two ends. This CDR3 contains 17 residues. CDR3 DNA: TGTGCCAGTAGTAACCAACCGGGGCCTCCCTACACAGATACGCAGTATTTT. Its protein product is CASSNQPGPPYTDTQYF.

This clone has just one count. The chain carries TRBV11-2 and TRBJ1-2, with D perhaps matching TRBD1 (6 bases). Germline V gene lookup returns CDR1 SGHAT and CDR2 FQNNGV. The V gene lost 6 bases and the J gene lost 6 bases, with 14 bases spanning the gap. CDR3 length equals 13 residues. DNA of the CDR3: TGTGCCAGCAGATTGACAGGCCACGATGGCTACACCTTC. It yields the protein CASRLTGHDGYTF.

V usage is TRBV6-4 and J usage is TRBJ2-5; D may correspond to TRBD1 or TRBD2 (5 bases each). Deletions cut 6 bases from V and 2 bases from J, with 16 bases between. Germline V CDR1 and CDR2: MRHNA, SNTAGT. CDR3 size: 15 residues. CDR3 loop: CASRGTGTSQETQYF. The CDR3 DNA reads as TGTGCCAGCAGGGGTACCGGGACCTCTCAAGAGACCCAGTACTTC.

The genes are TRBV18 and TRBJ1-1; D remains unclear. Trimming shortened V by 1 base and J by 3 bases, and 9 bases separated the two germline ends. Germline V gene lookup returns CDR1 KGHSH and CDR2 LQKENI. CDR3 length: 14 residues. CDR3 sequence reads: CASSPLDGYTEAFF. The DNA for the CDR3 is TGTGCCAGCTCACCACTCGACGGGTACACTGAAGCTTTCTTT.

The V call is TRBV9, the J call TRBJ2-3; perhaps TRBD2 as D (5 bases). This CDR3 region has 15 residues. Germline V CDR1 and CDR2: SGDLS, YYNGEE. The V and J ends lost 2 bases and 1 base respectively, with 11 bases between them. CDR3: CASSVGTRGTDTQYF. The CDR3 DNA reads TGTGCCAGCAGCGTGGGTACTAGGGGCACAGATACGCAGTATTTT.

The V call is TRBV19, the J call TRBJ2-6; D is possibly TRBD1 or TRBD2 (6 bases each). Trimming removed 2 bases from V and 0 bases from J, with 14 bases in between. The germline gives CDR1 LNHDA, CDR2 SQIVND (reference sequence). This CDR3 has 18 residues. CDR3 sequence reads: CASSIMGGLYSGANVLTF. The CDR3 coding sequence is TGTGCCAGTAGTATAATGGGGGGCCTTTACTCTGGGGCCAACGTCCTGACTTTC.

This clone has just a few counts. V is TRBV2 and J is TRBJ1-4; D is possibly TRBD1 (5 bases). Deletions cut 6 bases from V and 4 bases from J, with 15 bases between. Germline V lookup: CDR1 SNHLY, CDR2 FYNNEI. The CDR3 loop spans 15 amino acids. As DNA, the CDR3 is TGTGCCAGCAGCCCTGGGGGAGGTGATAATGAAAAACTGTTTTTT. Amino acid sequence: CASSPGGGDNEKLFF. Looking up the rest from reference TRBV2 and TRBJ1-4 gives the full variable domain: EPEVTQTPSHQVTQMGQEVILRCVPISNHLYFYWYRQILGQKVEFLVSFYNNEISEKSEIFDDQFSVERPDGSNFTLKIRSTKLEDSAMYFCASSPGGGDNEKLFFGSGTQLSVL.

The chain uses TRBV7-9 and TRBJ1-1, with unresolved D. Between the trimmed V and J ends, which lost 7 bases and 0 bases, there was a span of 24 bases. This CDR3 is 18 amino acids long. The germline V gene has CDR1 SEHNR and CDR2 FQNEAQ (reference sequence). CDR3 bases: TGTGCCAGCACCCCCAGGAGGTCTAGGGTGCTCGTGAACACTGAAGCTTTCTTT. This encodes CASTPRRSRVLVNTEAFF. The full variable domain, completed using reference TRBV7-9 and TRBJ1-1, is DTGVSQNPRHKITKRGQNVTFRCDPISEHNRLYWYRQTLGQGPEFLTYFQNEAQLEKSRLLSDRFSAERPKGSFSTLEIQRTEQGDSAMYLCASTPRRSRVLVNTEAFFGQGTRLTVV.

This sequence joins TRBV6-5 and TRBJ2-3, with 9 bases aligning to TRBD1. Germline loops: CDR1 MNHEY, CDR2 SVGAGI. Trimming took 2 bases from V and 1 from J; bases not matched to a gene: 1. This CDR3 has 15 amino acids. The CDR3 region has the DNA TGTGCCAGCAGTTACCGGGACAGGGGCACAGATACGCAGTATTTT. Its protein product is CASSYRDRGTDTQYF.

This clone was recorded only once. Here the CDR3 DNA reads TGTGCCAGTAAAGAGCCGTCCGGGGAGCTGTTTTTT. This translates into CASKEPSGELFF. The gene calls are TRBV19 and TRBJ2-2; no reliable D call. The CDR3 is made up of 12 amino acids. Trimming left V 7 bases short and J 6 bases short, with 9 bases between. Germline CDR1 is LNHDA and CDR2 is SQIVND (reference sequence).